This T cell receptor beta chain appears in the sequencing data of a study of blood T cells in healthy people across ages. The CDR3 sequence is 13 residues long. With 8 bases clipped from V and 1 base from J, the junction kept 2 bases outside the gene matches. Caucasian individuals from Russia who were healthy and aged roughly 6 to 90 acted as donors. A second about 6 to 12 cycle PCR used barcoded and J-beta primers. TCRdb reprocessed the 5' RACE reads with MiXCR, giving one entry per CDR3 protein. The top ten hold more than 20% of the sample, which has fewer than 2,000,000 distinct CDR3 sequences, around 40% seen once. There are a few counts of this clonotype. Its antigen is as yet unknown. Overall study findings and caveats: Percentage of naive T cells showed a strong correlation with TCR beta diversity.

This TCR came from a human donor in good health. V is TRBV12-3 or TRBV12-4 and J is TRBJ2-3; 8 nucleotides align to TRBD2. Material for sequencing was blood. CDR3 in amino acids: CASRGGRTDTQYF. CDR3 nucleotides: TGTGCCAGCCGGGGGGGCCGCACAGATACGCAGTATTTT.